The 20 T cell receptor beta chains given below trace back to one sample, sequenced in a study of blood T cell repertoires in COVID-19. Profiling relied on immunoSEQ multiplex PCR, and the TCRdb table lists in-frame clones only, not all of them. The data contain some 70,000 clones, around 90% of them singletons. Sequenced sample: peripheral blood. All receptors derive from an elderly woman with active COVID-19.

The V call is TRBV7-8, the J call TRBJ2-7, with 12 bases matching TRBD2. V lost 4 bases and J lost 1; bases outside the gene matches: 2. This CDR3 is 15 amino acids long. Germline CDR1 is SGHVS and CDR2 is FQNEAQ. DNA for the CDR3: TGTGCCAGCAGCTCGACTAGCGGGAGATCCTACGAGCAGTACTTC. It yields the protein CASSSTSGRSYEQYF.

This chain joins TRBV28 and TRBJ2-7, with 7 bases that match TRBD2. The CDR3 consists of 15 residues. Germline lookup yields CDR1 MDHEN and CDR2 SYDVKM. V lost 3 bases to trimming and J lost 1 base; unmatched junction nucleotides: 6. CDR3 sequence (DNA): TGTGCCAGCAGTTTTCGGGCTAGCGGATCCTACGAGCAGTACTTC. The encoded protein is CASSFRASGSYEQYF.

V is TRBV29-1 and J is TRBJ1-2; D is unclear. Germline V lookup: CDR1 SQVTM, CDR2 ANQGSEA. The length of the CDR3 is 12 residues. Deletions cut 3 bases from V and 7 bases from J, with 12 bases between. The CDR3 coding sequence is TGCAGCGTTGATACGGGGTTGGGTGGCTACACCTTC. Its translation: CSVDTGLGGYTF. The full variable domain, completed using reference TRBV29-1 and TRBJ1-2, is SAVISQKPSRDICQRGTSLTIQCQVDSQVTMMFWYRQQPGQSLTLIATANQGSEATYESGFVIDKFPISRPNLTFSTLTVSNMSPEDSSIYLCSVDTGLGGYTFGSGTRLTVV.

CDR3 DNA sequence: TGTGCCAGCAGTTACTCGATGAGCTTTGAAGCTTTCTTT. This codes for CASSYSMSFEAFF. V gene TRBV6-5 combines with J gene TRBJ1-1; D unresolved. Germline CDR1 MNHEY, CDR2 SVGAGI. Trimming cost V 0 bases and J 7 bases, with 9 bases left between them. CDR3 size: 13 residues.

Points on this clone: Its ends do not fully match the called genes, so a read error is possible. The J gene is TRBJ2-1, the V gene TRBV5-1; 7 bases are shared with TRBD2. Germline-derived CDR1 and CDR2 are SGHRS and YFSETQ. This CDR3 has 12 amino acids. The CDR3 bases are TGCGCCAGCAGCTTGGGGGCGGGAGAAGATATCTTC. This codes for CASSLGAGEDIF.

The CDR3 nucleotides read TGTGCCAGCTCACCTGACAGGAATGAGCAGTTCTTC. This gives the protein CASSPDRNEQFF. This rearrangement joins TRBV18 to TRBJ2-1; tentative D call: TRBD1 (6 bases). The CDR3 consists of 12 residues. The germline CDR1 and CDR2 sequences are KGHSH and LQKENI. V was trimmed by 3 bases and J by 7 bases, leaving 7 bases between them.

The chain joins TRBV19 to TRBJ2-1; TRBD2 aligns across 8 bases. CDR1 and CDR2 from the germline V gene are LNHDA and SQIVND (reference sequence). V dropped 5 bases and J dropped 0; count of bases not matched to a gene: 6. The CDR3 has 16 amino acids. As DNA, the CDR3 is TGTGCCAGTAGTCCGGGACTAGAATCCTCCTACAATGAGCAGTTCTTC. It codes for CASSPGLESSYNEQFF.

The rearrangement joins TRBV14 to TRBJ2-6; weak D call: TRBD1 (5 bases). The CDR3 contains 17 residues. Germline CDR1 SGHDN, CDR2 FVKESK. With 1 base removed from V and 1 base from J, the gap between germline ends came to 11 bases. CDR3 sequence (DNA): TGTGCCAGCAGCCAAGGGAAAAGGACATCTGGGGCCAACGTCCTGACTTTC. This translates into CASSQGKRTSGANVLTF.

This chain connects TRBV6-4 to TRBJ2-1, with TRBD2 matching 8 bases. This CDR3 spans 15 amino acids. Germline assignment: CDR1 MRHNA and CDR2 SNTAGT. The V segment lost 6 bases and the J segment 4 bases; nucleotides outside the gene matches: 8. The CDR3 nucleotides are TGTGCCAGCAGCCTGAGCGGGAGACCTTACAATGAGCAGTTCTTC. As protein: CASSLSGRPYNEQFF.

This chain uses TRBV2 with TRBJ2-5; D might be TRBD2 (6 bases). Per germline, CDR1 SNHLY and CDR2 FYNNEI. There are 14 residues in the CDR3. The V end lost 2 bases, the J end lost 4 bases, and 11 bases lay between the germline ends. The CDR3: CASSELVEGETQYF. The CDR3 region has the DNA TGTGCCAGCAGTGAATTGGTGGAGGGAGAGACCCAGTACTTC.

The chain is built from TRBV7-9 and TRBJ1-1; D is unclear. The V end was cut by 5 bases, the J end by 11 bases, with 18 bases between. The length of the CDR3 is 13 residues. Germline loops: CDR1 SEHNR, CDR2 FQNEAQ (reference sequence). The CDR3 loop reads CASSASGLQSAFF. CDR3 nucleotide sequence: TGTGCCAGCAGCGCCTCAGGTCTGCAATCGGCTTTCTTT.

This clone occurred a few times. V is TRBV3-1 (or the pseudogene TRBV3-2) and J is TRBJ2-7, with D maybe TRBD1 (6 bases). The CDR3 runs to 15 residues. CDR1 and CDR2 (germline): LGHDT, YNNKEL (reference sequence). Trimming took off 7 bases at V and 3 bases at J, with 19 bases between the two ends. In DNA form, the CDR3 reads TGTGCCAGCAAACAGGGCAAGACTCTTTTCTACGAGCAGTACTTC. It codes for CASKQGKTLFYEQYF.

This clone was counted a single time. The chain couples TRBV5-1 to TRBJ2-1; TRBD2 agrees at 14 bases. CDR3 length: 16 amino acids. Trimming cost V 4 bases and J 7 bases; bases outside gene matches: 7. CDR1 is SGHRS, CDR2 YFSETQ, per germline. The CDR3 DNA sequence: TGCGCCAGCAGCAGCCTGGGACTAGCGGGAGCGAATGAGCAGTTCTTC. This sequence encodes CASSSLGLAGANEQFF.

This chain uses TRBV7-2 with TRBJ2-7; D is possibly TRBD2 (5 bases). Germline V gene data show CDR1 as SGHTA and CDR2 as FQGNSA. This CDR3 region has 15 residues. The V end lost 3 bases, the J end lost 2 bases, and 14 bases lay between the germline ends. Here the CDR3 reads CASSFAGGLAYEQYF. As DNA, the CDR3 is TGTGCCAGCAGCTTCGCGGGCGGGCTAGCCTACGAGCAGTACTTC.

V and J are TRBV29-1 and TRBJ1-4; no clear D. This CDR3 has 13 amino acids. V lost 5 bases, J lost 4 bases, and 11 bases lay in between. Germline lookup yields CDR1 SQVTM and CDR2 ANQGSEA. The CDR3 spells CSVMRQLNEKLFF. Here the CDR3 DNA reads TGCAGCGTTATGAGGCAACTTAATGAAAAACTGTTTTTT. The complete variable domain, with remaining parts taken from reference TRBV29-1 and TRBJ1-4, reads SAVISQKPSRDICQRGTSLTIQCQVDSQVTMMFWYRQQPGQSLTLIATANQGSEATYESGFVIDKFPISRPNLTFSTLTVSNMSPEDSSIYLCSVMRQLNEKLFFGSGTQLSVL.

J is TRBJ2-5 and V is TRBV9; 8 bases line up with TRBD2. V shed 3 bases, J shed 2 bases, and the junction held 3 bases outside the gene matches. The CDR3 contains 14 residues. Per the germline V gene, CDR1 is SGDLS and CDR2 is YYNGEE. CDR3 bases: TGTGCCAGCAGCGGCGGGACTAGACAAGAGACCCAGTACTTC. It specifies CASSGGTRQETQYF.

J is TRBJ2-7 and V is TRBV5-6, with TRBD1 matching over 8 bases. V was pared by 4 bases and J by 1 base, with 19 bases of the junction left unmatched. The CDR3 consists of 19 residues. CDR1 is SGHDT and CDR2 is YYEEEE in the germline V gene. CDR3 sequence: CASSRRGTGGRGKSYEQYF. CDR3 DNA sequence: TGTGCCAGCAGCCGAAGAGGGACAGGCGGGCGAGGAAAGTCCTACGAGCAGTACTTC.

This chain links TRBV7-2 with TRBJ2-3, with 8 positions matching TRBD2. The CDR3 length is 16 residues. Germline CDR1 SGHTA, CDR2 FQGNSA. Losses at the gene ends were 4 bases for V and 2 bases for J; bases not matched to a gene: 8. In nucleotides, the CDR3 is TGTGCCAGCAGCTCACACAGCGGGGGAGACACAGATACGCAGTATTTT. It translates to CASSSHSGGDTDTQYF.

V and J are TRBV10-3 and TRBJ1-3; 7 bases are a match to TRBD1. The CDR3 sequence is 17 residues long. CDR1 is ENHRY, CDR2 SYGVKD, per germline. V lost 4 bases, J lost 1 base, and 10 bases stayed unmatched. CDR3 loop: CAISANRGQISGNTIYF. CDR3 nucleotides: TGTGCCATCAGTGCGAACCGGGGACAGATATCTGGAAACACCATATATTTT.

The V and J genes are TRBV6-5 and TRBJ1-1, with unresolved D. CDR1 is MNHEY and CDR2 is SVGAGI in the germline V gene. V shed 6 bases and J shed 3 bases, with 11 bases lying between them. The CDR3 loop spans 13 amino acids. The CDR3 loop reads CASSRGGDTEAFF. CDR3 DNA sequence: TGTGCCAGCAGCCGTGGCGGGGACACTGAAGCTTTCTTT.